This T cell receptor beta chain was identified in a study of blood T cell repertoires in COVID-19. Across the study: Spain, Italy and the United States supplied samples that represented acute and convalescent COVID-19. The analysed material was cDNA or gDNA that came from T cells, B-cell-depleted T cells, or PBMCs.

Germline loops: CDR1 SGDLS, CDR2 YYNGEE. V was cut by 5 bases and J by 0 bases, with 14 bases left in between. The CDR3 runs 15 residues. In the authors' methods: Scientists estimated how many nucleated cells there were by amplifying reference gene primers. The table came from immunoSEQ multiplex PCR; TCRdb's copy has only in-frame clones and leaves some out. From that table come the V and J calls and clone size; the DNA was used to work out D and trimming. This repertoire shows roughly 180,000 clones, roughly 84% found once; its top ten account for roughly 1.3%. The sequencing input was peripheral blood. This chain connects TRBV9 to TRBJ1-1; D is perhaps TRBD1 (5 bases). The source of this sequence is a man in his fifties or sixties who had recovered from COVID-19. The CDR3 DNA sequence: TGTGCCAGCAGTCCAACAGTGGGGCTGAACACTGAAGCTTTCTTT. Its translation is CASSPTVGLNTEAFF.